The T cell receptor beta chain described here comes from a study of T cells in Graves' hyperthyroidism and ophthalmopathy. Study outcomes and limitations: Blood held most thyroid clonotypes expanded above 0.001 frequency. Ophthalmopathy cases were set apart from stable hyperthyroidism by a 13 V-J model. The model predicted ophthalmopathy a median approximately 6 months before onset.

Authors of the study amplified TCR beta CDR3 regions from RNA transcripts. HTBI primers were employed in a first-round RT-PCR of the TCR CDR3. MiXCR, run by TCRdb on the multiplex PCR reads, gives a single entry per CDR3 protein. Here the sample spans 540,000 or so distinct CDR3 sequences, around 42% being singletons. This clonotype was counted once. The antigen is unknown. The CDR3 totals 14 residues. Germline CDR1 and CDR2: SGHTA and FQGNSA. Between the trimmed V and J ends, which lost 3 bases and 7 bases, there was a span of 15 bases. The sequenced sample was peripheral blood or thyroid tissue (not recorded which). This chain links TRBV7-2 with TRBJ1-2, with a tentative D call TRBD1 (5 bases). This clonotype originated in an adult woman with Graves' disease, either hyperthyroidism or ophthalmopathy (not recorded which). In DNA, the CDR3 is TGTGCCAGCAGCTTTTTAGCCGCGCAGGGTGGCTACACCTTC. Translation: CASSFLAAQGGYTF.